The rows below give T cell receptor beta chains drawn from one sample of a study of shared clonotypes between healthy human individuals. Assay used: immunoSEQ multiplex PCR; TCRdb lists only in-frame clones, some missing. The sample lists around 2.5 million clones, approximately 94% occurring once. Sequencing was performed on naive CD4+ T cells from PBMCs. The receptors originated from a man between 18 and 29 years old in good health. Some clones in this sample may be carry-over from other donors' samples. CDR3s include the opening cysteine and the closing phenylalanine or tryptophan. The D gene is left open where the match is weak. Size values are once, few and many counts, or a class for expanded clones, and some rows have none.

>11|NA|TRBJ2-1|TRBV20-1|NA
TGCAGTGTTAAGGGGTACAATGAGCAGTTCTTC
CSVKGYNEQFF
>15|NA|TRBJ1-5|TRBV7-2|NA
TGTGCCAGCAGCTTATCCGGGCGAGGCAATCAGCCCCAGCATTTT
CASSLSGRGNQPQHF
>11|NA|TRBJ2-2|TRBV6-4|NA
TGTGCCAGCGGTGTAACCGGGGAGCTGTTTTTT
CASGVTGELFF
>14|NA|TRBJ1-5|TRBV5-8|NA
TGTGCCAGCAGCTTCAGGATGAGCAATCAGCCCCAGCATTTT
CASSFRMSNQPQHF
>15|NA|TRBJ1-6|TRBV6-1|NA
TGTGCCAGCAGTGAAGCCCGGGTACATAATTCACCCCTCCACTTT
CASSEARVHNSPLHF
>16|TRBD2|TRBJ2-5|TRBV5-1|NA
TGCGCCAGCAGCTTGGTCGGTAGCGGGAGACAAGAGACCCAGTACTTC
CASSLVGSGRQETQYF
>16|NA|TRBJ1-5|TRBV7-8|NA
TGTGCCAGCAGCTTCTCGAACAGGCAGGTCCGACAGCCCCAGCATTTT
CASSFSNRQVRQPQHF
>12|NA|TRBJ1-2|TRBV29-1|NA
TGCAGCGTATGGGCCGGAAGCTATGGCTACACCTTC
CSVWAGSYGYTF
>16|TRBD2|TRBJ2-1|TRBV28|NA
TGTGCCAGCAGTTCTAACGTGGGACTAGCCTTGGGGGTGCAGTTCTTC
CASSSNVGLALGVQFF
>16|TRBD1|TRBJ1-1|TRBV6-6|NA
TGTGCCAGCAGTAATCGGGGGGGATTGGGGACAGGTCGGTTTTTCTTT
CASSNRGGLGTGRFFF
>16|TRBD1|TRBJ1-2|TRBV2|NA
TGTGCCAGCACCCCTCTCGGACAGGGCACTAACTATGGCTACACCTTC
CASTPLGQGTNYGYTF
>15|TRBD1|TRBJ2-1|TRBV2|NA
TGTGCCAGCAAAACCGGGACAGGGCCCTACAATGAGCAGTTCTTC
CASKTGTGPYNEQFF
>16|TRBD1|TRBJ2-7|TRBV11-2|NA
TGTGCCAGCAGCTTAGAACAGGACAGGGGGATTTACGAGCAGTACTTC
CASSLEQDRGIYEQYF
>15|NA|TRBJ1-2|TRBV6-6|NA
TGTGCCAGCAGTTACTCCCTCCGGGGGGACTATGGCTACACCTTC
CASSYSLRGDYGYTF
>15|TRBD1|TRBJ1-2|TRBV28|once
TGTGCCAGCAGTTCCCCGACAGGGGGTAACTATGGCTACACCTTC
CASSSPTGGNYGYTF
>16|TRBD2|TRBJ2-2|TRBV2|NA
TGTGCCAGCAGTTATGAGCGGGGGCAGAACACCGGGGAGCTGTTTTTT
CASSYERGQNTGELFF
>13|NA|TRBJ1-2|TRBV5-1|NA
TGCGCCAGCAGTGACCAGAATAACTATGGCTACACCTTC
CASSDQNNYGYTF
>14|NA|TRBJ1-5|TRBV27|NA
TGTGCCAGCAAAGGATTCGGGGTCCATCAGCCCCAGCATTTT
CASKGFGVHQPQHF
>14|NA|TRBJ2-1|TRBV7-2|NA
TGTGCCAGCAGCTTAGGACGGGTCTACAATGAGCAGTTCTTC
CASSLGRVYNEQFF
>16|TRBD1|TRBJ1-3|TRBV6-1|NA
TGTGCCAGCAGTGAAATAAACAGGGGGCGAGGAAACACCATATATTTT
CASSEINRGRGNTIYF
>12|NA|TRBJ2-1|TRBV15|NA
TGTGCCACCAGCAGCTTCACCGATGAGCAGTTCTTC
CATSSFTDEQFF
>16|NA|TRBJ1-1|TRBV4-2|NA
TGTGCCAGCAGCCCTCGGGGGGGGGCGCGGAACACTGAAGCTTTCTTT
CASSPRGGARNTEAFF